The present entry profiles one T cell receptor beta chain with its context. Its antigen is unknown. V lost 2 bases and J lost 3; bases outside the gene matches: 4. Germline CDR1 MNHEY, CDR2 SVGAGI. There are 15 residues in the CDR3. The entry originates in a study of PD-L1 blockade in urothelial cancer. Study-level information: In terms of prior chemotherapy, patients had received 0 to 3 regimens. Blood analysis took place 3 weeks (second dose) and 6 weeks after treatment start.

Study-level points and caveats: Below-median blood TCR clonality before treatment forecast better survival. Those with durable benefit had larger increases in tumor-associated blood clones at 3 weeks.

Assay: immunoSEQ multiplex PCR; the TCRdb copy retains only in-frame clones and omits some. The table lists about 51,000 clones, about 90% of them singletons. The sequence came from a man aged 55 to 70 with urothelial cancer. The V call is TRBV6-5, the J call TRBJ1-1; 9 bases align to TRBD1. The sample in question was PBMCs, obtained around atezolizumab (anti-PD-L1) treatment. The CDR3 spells CASSYLTGGDTEAFF. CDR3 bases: TGTGCCAGCAGTTACCTAACAGGGGGCGACACTGAAGCTTTCTTT.